This TCR beta chain emerged from a study of shared clonotypes between healthy human individuals. Regarding the study as a whole: Researchers sampled blood only, noting tissue repertoires likely differ.

Genomic DNA (from each subset) was split evenly across several immunoSEQ plates. The table came from immunoSEQ multiplex PCR; TCRdb's copy has only in-frame clones and leaves some out. The sample holds approximately 2.3 million clones, approximately 93% seen once. There are 14 residues in the CDR3. The germline gives CDR1 GTSNPN, CDR2 SVGIG (reference sequence). Trimming left V 1 base short and J 6 bases short, with 16 bases between. On this clone itself: Its specificity is not known.

The TCR comes from a man between 18 and 29 years old in good health. Some clones in this sample may be carry-over from other donors' samples. The sample taken for sequencing was naive CD4+ T cells from PBMCs. Subset reported: CD45RA+ positively selected. J is TRBJ2-7 and V is TRBV30; tentatively, D is TRBD1 or TRBD2 (5 bases each). The CDR3 DNA sequence: TGTGCCTGGAGTGGGGGACCAATGATTGGCGAGCAGTACTTC. This encodes CAWSGGPMIGEQYF.